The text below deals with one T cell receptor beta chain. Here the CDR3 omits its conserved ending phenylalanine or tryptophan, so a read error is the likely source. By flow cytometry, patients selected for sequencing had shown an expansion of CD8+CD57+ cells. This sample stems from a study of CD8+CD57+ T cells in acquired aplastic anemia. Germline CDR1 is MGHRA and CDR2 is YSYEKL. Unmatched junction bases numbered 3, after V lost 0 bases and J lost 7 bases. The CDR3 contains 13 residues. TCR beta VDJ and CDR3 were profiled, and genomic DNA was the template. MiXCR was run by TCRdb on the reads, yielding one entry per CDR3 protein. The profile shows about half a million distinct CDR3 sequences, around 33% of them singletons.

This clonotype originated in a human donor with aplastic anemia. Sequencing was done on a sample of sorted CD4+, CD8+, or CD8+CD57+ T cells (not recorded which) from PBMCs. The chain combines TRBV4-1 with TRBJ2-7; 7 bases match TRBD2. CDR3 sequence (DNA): TGCGCCAGCAGCCAAGAGGGGAGGGATGAGCAGTACCTC. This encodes CASSQEGRDEQYL.